A single TCR beta chain is shown here with its context. Measured with immunoSEQ multiplex PCR; TCRdb has only the in-frame clones, and not every one. The sample consists of some 1,600,000 clones, about 98% of them appearing once. The J segment lost 4 bases and the V segment lost 0 bases, leaving 5 bases of the junction unmatched. There are 15 residues in the CDR3. Germline values: CDR1 SGHRS, CDR2 YFSETQ. This record comes from a study of shared clonotypes between healthy human individuals. The donor population consisted of healthy HIV-negative adults with no recent acute infections or vaccinations. The source material was naive CD4+ T cells sorted from blood. The sample's subset: CD45RA+ positively selected. The clonotype originates from a man aged 25-45 years in good health. The chain carries TRBV5-1 and TRBJ2-3; 7 bases match TRBD1. This chain's CDR3 is CASSLGDRVADTQYF. CDR3 DNA: TGCGCCAGCAGCTTGGGAGACAGGGTCGCAGATACGCAGTATTTT.